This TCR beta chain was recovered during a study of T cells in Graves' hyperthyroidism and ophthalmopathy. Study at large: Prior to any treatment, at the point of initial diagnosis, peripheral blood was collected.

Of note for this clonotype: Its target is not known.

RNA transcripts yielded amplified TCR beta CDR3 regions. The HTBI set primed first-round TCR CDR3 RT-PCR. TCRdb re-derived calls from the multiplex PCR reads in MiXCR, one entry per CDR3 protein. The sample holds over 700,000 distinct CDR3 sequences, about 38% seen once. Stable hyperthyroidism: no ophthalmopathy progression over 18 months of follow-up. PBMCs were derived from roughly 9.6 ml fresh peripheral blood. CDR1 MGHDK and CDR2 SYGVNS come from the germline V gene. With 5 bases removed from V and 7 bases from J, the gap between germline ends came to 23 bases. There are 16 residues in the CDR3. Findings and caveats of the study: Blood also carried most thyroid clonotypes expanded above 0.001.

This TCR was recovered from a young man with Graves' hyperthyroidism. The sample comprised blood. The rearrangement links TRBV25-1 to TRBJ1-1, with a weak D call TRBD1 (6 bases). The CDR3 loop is CASSYSRVGGRGEAFF. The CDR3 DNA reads TGTGCCAGCAGTTACTCGCGGGTCGGGGGCCGGGGTGAAGCTTTCTTT.